These 8 T cell receptor delta chains were all obtained from the same sample, sequenced in a study of gamma-delta chains in newborns, infants, children. TCRdb processed the reads again with the CATT caller. The table shows thousands of delta-chain clones, with under 3% occurring only once. Input material: blood. The receptors here all came from a child who was a newborn, infant or young child, either healthy, febrile or measles-vaccinated (not recorded which).

Regarding this clone: This may stem from a read error, because a much larger clone lies one nucleotide away. This CDR3 is also generated by other DNA sequences in the sample. V and J are TRDV2 and TRDJ1; 10 bases align to TRDD3. Germline V gene sequence: CDR1 GEAIGNYY, CDR2 EKD. The CDR3 has 17 amino acids. The CDR3 reads CACDPILGGIRGDKLIF. The CDR3 region has the DNA TGCGCCTGTGACCCAATCCTAGGGGGGATACGCGGCGATAAACTCATCTTT.

This clone was counted only a few times. This may stem from a read error, because a much larger clone lies one nucleotide away. The rearrangement uses TRDV2 and TRDJ3, with D unclear. CDR3 size: 17 residues. Germline assignment: CDR1 GEAIGNYY and CDR2 EKD. Deletions cut 1 base from V and 0 bases from J, with 9 bases between. Written as DNA, the CDR3 is TGTGCCTGTGACACGCTACGGAGCTCCTGGGACACCCGACAGATGTTTTTC. This gives the protein CACDTLRSSWDTRQMFF.

In its sample, this clone was seen a few times. The chain has TRDV1 and TRDJ1; TRDD3 matches at 9 bases. CDR3 length: 21 amino acids. In germline, CDR1 is TSWWSYY, CDR2 QGS. J was trimmed by 2 bases and V by 2 bases; bases with no gene match: 21. CDR3 in DNA: TGTGCTCTTGGGGAATTTTCAATCCTGGGGGGATACCACTTTTATACCGATAAACTCATCTTT. Residues: CALGEFSILGGYHFYTDKLIF.

This clone was counted only a few times. It may be a read error: a sequence one base away is much more abundant. The chain joins TRDV2 to TRDJ1, with TRDD3 as a possible D gene (5 bases). The germline V gene has CDR1 GEAIGNYY and CDR2 EKD. This CDR3 is built from 15 residues. Between the trimmed V and J ends, which lost 3 bases and 2 bases, there was a span of 15 bases. CDR3 loop: CACDALSGATDKLIF. CDR3 in DNA: TGTGCCTGTGACGCCCTATCGGGGGCAACCGATAAACTCATCTTT.

This clone turned up a few times. A read error is possible here, since a much larger clone lies one base away. The chain links TRDV2 to TRDJ1, with 10 bases lining up with TRDD3. The CDR3 covers 16 residues. Germline V gene lookup returns CDR1 GEAIGNYY and CDR2 EKD. The J segment lost 0 bases and the V segment lost 5 bases, leaving 8 bases of the junction unmatched. This chain's CDR3 is CACGPLGDPHTDKLIF. The CDR3, as DNA: TGTGCCTGTGGCCCACTGGGGGATCCACACACCGATAAACTCATCTTT.

This clone was seen more than once but under ten times. Only one base separates this from a far larger clonotype, so it likely reflects a read error. CDR3 protein: CACDRLGATDKLIF. CDR3 DNA: TGTGCCTGTGACCGACTGGGGGCTACCGATAAACTCATCTTT. V gene TRDV2 combines with J gene TRDJ1; 8 bases match TRDD3. Germline V gene lookup returns CDR1 GEAIGNYY and CDR2 EKD. Losses at the gene ends were 3 bases for V and 2 bases for J; bases not matched to a gene: 4. CDR3 size: 14 residues.

This clone was recorded a few times. The rearrangement joins TRDV2 to TRDJ3; D not certain. V was clipped by 0 bases and J by 0 bases, with 11 bases between them. The CDR3 length is 18 residues. CDR1 is GEAIGNYY, CDR2 EKD, per germline. CDR3 sequence reads: CACDTVGGSSWDTRQMFF. Here the CDR3 DNA reads TGTGCCTGTGACACCGTAGGAGGGAGCTCCTGGGACACCCGACAGATGTTTTTC.

The J gene is TRDJ2, the V gene TRDV2, with D possibly being TRDD3 (5 bases). The CDR3 consists of 16 residues. Germline loops: CDR1 GEAIGNYY, CDR2 EKD. V lost 3 bases and J 0 bases, leaving 13 bases between the germline ends. CDR3 amino acids: CACDSLGPSLTAQLFF. The CDR3 DNA reads TGTGCCTGTGACTCGTTGGGGCCCTCTTTGACAGCACAACTCTTCTTT.